This T cell receptor beta chain was recovered during a study of blood T cell repertoires in COVID-19. About the study: The United States, Italy and Spain supplied acute and convalescent COVID-19 samples. In each case, the material was cDNA or gDNA derived from T cells, B-cell-depleted T cells, or PBMCs.

As originally analysed: Reference gene primers were amplified, and this amplification served to estimate nucleated cell counts. Profiling relied on immunoSEQ multiplex PCR, and the TCRdb table lists in-frame clones only, not all of them. V, J and clone size are those of that table, while D and trimming were read from the DNA. Among more than 70,000 clones listed, around nine tenths were seen once. V lost 2 bases to trimming and J lost 2 bases, with 7 bases between them. CDR1 is SNHLY, CDR2 FYNNEI, per germline. The CDR3 spans 14 residues. This clonotype originated in a man aged 45-65 years with active or convalescent COVID-19. This chain joins TRBV2 and TRBJ1-5, with a weak D call TRBD1 (5 bases). Sequencing was carried out using peripheral blood. The CDR3 here is CASSERGGNQPQHF. CDR3 nucleotide sequence: TGTGCCAGCAGTGAACGGGGGGGCAATCAGCCCCAGCATTTT.